The sequence of this TCR beta chain was determined in a study of beta chain features in type 1 diabetes. Purity above 98% was achieved in all sorted populations. Expressed TCRB transcripts were sequenced after all isolated RNA was converted to cDNA. Data came from immunoSEQ multiplex PCR; TCRdb stores just in-frame clones and leaves some out. The repertoire consists of about 900,000 clones, with roughly a sixth occurring once and the leading ten covering around 0.02%. Sequenced input: naive CD4+ T cells from blood. This receptor was taken from a woman aged 18-29 years in good health.

As DNA, the CDR3 is TGTGCCAGCTCACCACCGGGGGCTGGGGAGACCCAGTACTTC. Translation gives CASSPPGAGETQYF. The rearrangement links TRBV18 to TRBJ2-5; D is possibly TRBD1 (6 bases). Between the trimmed V and J ends, which lost 0 bases and 5 bases, there was a span of 10 bases. Germline CDR1 reads KGHSH; CDR2 reads LQKENI. The length of the CDR3 is 14 residues.